A selection of T cell receptor beta chains follows, all from one sample in a study of T cell responses to AZD1222 COVID-19 vaccine. Only in-frame clones appear in the TCRdb table, and some are missing; sequencing was by immunoSEQ multiplex PCR. The sample lists 190,000 or so clones; around 93% were seen once. Sequenced material: peripheral blood, taken 28 days after the second AZD1222 dose. The source is an adult who received the AZD1222 COVID-19 vaccine. The CDR3 runs from the conserved cysteine through the conserved F or W. A D gene is named only where the DNA matches it firmly. The size entry is marked missing in some rows and otherwise reads once, few, many or a size class.

CASSGSSNQPQHF TGTGCCAGCAGTGGAAGTAGCAATCAGCCCCAGCATTTT NA NA TRBJ1-5 TRBV12-3/TRBV12-4 13
CASSLGGYETQYF TGTGCCAGCAGCCTCGGCGGTTACGAGACCCAGTACTTC NA once TRBJ2-5 TRBV3-1/TRBV3-2 13
CASSARTGLSYEQYF TGTGCCAGCAGCGCCCGGACAGGGCTCTCCTACGAGCAGTACTTC TRBD1 NA TRBJ2-7 TRBV7-8 15
CASTPRGPGGVDTQYF TGTGCCAGTACCCCGCGTGGTCCAGGAGGGGTAGATACGCAGTATTTT NA NA TRBJ2-3 TRBV19 16
CASSLQHQPQHF TGTGCCAGCAGTTTACAGCATCAGCCCCAGCATTTT NA once TRBJ1-5 TRBV28 12
CASSQAAGYQPQHF TGTGCCAGCAGCCAAGCGGCGGGGTATCAGCCCCAGCATTTT NA NA TRBJ1-5 TRBV3-1/TRBV3-2 14
CASSYWGRLNTEAFF TGTGCCAGCAGTTACTGGGGCAGACTGAACACTGAAGCTTTCTTT NA NA TRBJ1-1 TRBV6-5 15
CASNRGGIEQYF TGTGCCAGCAACAGAGGGGGGATCGAGCAGTACTTC NA NA TRBJ2-7 TRBV28 12
CSVAPSGVGETQYF TGCAGCGTTGCCCCCTCAGGAGTTGGAGAGACCCAGTACTTC NA once TRBJ2-5 TRBV29-1 14
CATPSRGMNTEAFF TGCGCCACCCCATCGCGGGGGATGAACACTGAAGCTTTCTTT NA once TRBJ1-1 TRBV5-1 14
CASSTGLAANNEQFF TGTGCCAGCAGCACTGGACTAGCGGCCAACAATGAGCAGTTCTTC TRBD2 NA TRBJ2-1 TRBV7-3 15
CASRPGIFEKLFF TGTGCCAGCCGACCCGGGATTTTTGAAAAACTGTTTTTT NA once TRBJ1-4 TRBV2 13
CASSRTWGGYTF TGTGCCAGCAGTAGAACTTGGGGCGGCTACACCTTC NA few TRBJ1-2 TRBV6-2/TRBV6-3 12
CAISESGLGNGYTF TGTGCCATCAGTGAGTCTGGACTCGGGAATGGCTACACCTTC NA NA TRBJ1-2 TRBV10-3 14
CASSFGPTRAHGYTF TGTGCCAGCAGTTTCGGGCCCACGAGAGCCCATGGCTACACCTTC NA NA TRBJ1-2 TRBV27 15
CASRDGRSPLHF TGTGCCAGCAGGGACGGTAGATCACCCCTCCACTTT NA NA TRBJ1-6 TRBV12-3/TRBV12-4 12
CSVGPPGTANTGELFF TGCAGCGTTGGCCCCCCCGGGACGGCGAACACCGGGGAGCTGTTTTTT NA NA TRBJ2-2 TRBV29-1 16
CASGRAFF TGTGCCAGCGGAAGAGCTTTCTTT NA NA TRBJ1-1 TRBV2 8
CASSVGQGSYYEQYF TGTGCCAGCAGCGTTGGACAGGGGTCGTACTACGAGCAGTACTTC TRBD1 NA TRBJ2-7 TRBV9 15
CASSLVQGGYSYEQYF TGTGCCAGCAGCTTAGTTCAGGGGGGGTATTCCTACGAGCAGTACTTC NA NA TRBJ2-7 TRBV7-8 16
CASSQDIQGVTDGYTF TGTGCCAGCAGCCAGGATATACAGGGGGTAACGGATGGCTACACCTTC TRBD1 NA TRBJ1-2 TRBV4-2 16
CASSPSGQPQETQYF TGTGCCAGCAGCCCTTCCGGACAGCCCCAAGAGACCCAGTACTTC NA few TRBJ2-5 TRBV5-8 15
CASSVQGRTYEQYF TGCGCCAGCAGTGTACAGGGGCGAACCTACGAGCAGTACTTC TRBD1 NA TRBJ2-7 TRBV10-2 14
CASSEGLQRQPQHF TGTGCCAGCAGTGAAGGTCTGCAAAGGCAGCCCCAGCATTTT NA few TRBJ1-5 TRBV6-1 14
CASSFRVSDGYTF TGTGCCAGCAGCTTCAGGGTCTCGGATGGCTACACCTTC NA NA TRBJ1-2 TRBV7-2 13
CASRQPSGTGGRMNTEAFF TGTGCCAGCAGGCAACCCTCCGGGACAGGGGGCCGGATGAACACTGAAGCTTTCTTT TRBD1 NA TRBJ1-1 TRBV5-8 19
CASSLEWGSYGYTF TGCGCCAGCAGCTTGGAATGGGGTAGCTATGGCTACACCTTC NA NA TRBJ1-2 TRBV5-1 14
CASSWVPSQPQHF TGTGCCAGCAGTTGGGTTCCCAGTCAGCCCCAGCATTTT NA NA TRBJ1-5 TRBV28 13
CASSARTWTTGAGNTIYF TGTGCCAGCAGCGCCAGGACCTGGACGACGGGCGCTGGAAACACCATATATTTT NA NA TRBJ1-3 TRBV9 18
CASGFADRGHSSNTEAFF TGCGCCAGCGGATTTGCAGACAGGGGGCACTCCTCGAACACTGAAGCTTTCTTT TRBD1 once TRBJ1-1 TRBV5-1 18
CASSPGERNTIYF TGTGCCAGCAGCCCCGGGGAGAGAAACACCATATATTTT NA once TRBJ1-3 TRBV2 13
CASSRQGQTLNTGELFF TGTGCCAGCAGCCGACAGGGGCAGACCCTGAACACCGGGGAGCTGTTTTTT TRBD1 NA TRBJ2-2 TRBV14 17
CASSKVAPTLPFF TGTGCCAGCAGCAAAGTAGCACCGACCTTACCGTTTTTT NA NA TRBJ2-2 TRBV21-1 13
CASSWEGGGTEAFF TGTGCCAGCAGCTGGGAGGGAGGGGGCACTGAAGCTTTCTTT NA NA TRBJ1-1 TRBV7-8 14
CASGDRGRTGELFF TGTGCCAGCGGGGACAGGGGCCGGACCGGGGAGCTGTTTTTT TRBD1 NA TRBJ2-2 TRBV2 14
CASTLEVAATNYGYTF TGTGCCAGCACGCTGGAAGTAGCGGCCACTAACTATGGCTACACCTTC NA NA TRBJ1-2 TRBV2 16
CASSPGTGGTYGYTF TGTGCCAGCAGTCCCGGGACAGGGGGAACCTATGGCTACACCTTC TRBD1 NA TRBJ1-2 TRBV6-4 15
CASSTGGEAFF TGTGCCAGCAGTACGGGGGGTGAAGCTTTCTTT NA NA TRBJ1-1 TRBV9 11
CASSEGQGVGEKLFF TGTGCCAGCAGTGAGGGACAGGGTGTGGGAGAAAAACTGTTTTTT TRBD1 NA TRBJ1-4 TRBV25-1 15